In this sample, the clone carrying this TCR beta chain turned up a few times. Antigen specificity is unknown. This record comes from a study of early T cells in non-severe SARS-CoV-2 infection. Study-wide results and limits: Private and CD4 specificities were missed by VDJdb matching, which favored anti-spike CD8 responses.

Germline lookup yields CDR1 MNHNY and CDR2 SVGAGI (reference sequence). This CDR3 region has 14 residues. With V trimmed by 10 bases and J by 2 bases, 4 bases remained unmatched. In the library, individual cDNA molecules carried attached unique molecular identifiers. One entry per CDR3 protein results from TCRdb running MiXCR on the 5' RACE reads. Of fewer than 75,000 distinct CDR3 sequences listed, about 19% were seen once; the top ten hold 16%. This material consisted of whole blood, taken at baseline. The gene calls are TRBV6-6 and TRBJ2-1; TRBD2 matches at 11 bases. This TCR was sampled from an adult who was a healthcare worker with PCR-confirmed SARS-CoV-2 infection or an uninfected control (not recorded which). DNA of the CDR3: TGTGCCACTGTTAGCGGGGGGGCCTACAATGAGCAGTTCTTC. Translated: CATVSGGAYNEQFF.